The 22 T cell receptor beta chains presented below share a single source sample, sequenced in a study of T cells after yellow fever vaccination. TCRdb called the 5' RACE reads again in MiXCR, with one record for every CDR3 protein. Counted here are 150,000 to 200,000 distinct CDR3 sequences, around 7.2% occurring once; the ten biggest clones make up more than 2.5%. This specimen consisted of CD4+ T cells sorted from PBMCs, obtained 4 to 5 days after the first yellow fever vaccination. These receptors were taken from a man between 18 and 29 years old who received the YFV17D yellow fever vaccine.

This clonotype was seen a few times. The rearrangement uses TRBV6-2 or TRBV6-3 and TRBJ2-5, with 10 bases aligning to TRBD2. Germline trimming cut 4 bases from V and 2 bases from J; bases unmatched to any gene: 10. CDR1 and CDR2 (germline): MNHEY, SVGEGT. The CDR3 extends over 17 amino acids. CDR3 residues: CASSSVKLLAGQETQYF. As DNA, the CDR3 is TGTGCCAGCAGTTCCGTAAAATTACTAGCGGGACAAGAGACCCAGTACTTC.

The J gene is TRBJ2-7, the V gene TRBV9, with 7 bases identical to TRBD1. The V gene's germline CDR1 is SGDLS and CDR2 YYNGEE. V dropped 4 bases and J dropped 3; count of bases not matched to a gene: 4. This CDR3 spans 13 amino acids. The CDR3 protein is CASSRDSYYEQYF. The CDR3 DNA is TGTGCCAGCAGCCGGGACAGCTACTACGAGCAGTACTTC.

This clonotype was counted ten times or more. V and J are TRBV7-9 and TRBJ1-5; unclear D gene. The germline V gene has CDR1 SEHNR and CDR2 FQNEAQ (reference sequence). With 8 bases removed from V and 3 bases from J, the gap between germline ends came to 17 bases. The CDR3 is 15 residues long. CDR3 in amino acids: CASAGLQDINQPQHF. The CDR3 DNA reads TGTGCCAGCGCCGGGTTGCAGGATATCAATCAGCCCCAGCATTTT.

This clonotype was found a few times. V gene TRBV20-1 combines with J gene TRBJ1-2; a weak D match, TRBD1 (5 bases). Germline V gene sequence: CDR1 DFQATT, CDR2 SNEGSKA (reference sequence). Trimming removed 2 bases from V and 4 bases from J, with 14 bases in between. This CDR3 contains 14 residues. The CDR3 region is CSARRNGASYGYTF. The CDR3 DNA reads TGCAGTGCTAGACGTAATGGGGCCTCCTATGGCTACACCTTC.

The J gene is TRBJ1-1, the V gene TRBV7-3; maybe TRBD1 (6 bases). The germline V and J ends were trimmed by 4 bases and 4 bases, with 16 bases remaining between them. CDR1 is SGHTA, CDR2 FQGTGA, per germline. The CDR3 sequence is 15 residues long. As DNA, the CDR3 is TGTGCCAGCAGCTCCCAGGGGTTCCCCCTCACTGAAGCTTTCTTT. It encodes CASSSQGFPLTEAFF. The full variable domain, its missing parts supplied by reference TRBV7-3 and TRBJ1-1, is GAGVSQTPSNKVTEKGKYVELRCDPISGHTALYWYRQSLGQGPEFLIYFQGTGAADDSGLPNDRFFAVRPEGSVSTLKIQRTERGDSAVYLCASSSQGFPLTEAFFGQGTRLTVV.

Ten or more counts support this clonotype. This sequence joins TRBV6-5 and TRBJ1-5; TRBD1 might be the D (6 bases). V dropped 6 bases and J dropped 3 bases, with 12 bases sitting between them. This CDR3 is 14 amino acids long. Germline V lookup: CDR1 MNHEY, CDR2 SVGAGI. Here the CDR3 reads CASRPGQHNQPQHF. The CDR3 coding sequence is TGTGCCAGCAGACCCGGACAGCACAATCAGCCCCAGCATTTT.

This rearrangement joins TRBV5-6 to TRBJ2-2, with 8 bases lining up with TRBD2. After removal of 4 bases from V and 0 bases from J, the junction contained 14 bases not matched to a gene. The CDR3 consists of 19 residues. Germline loops: CDR1 SGHDT, CDR2 YYEEEE. CDR3 loop: CASSLTPLGLETNTGELFF. CDR3 coding DNA: TGTGCCAGCAGCCTAACCCCGCTGGGACTAGAGACGAACACCGGGGAGCTGTTTTTT.

The gene calls are TRBV5-1 and TRBJ2-2; 8 nucleotides line up with TRBD2. Germline trimming cut 3 bases from V and 4 bases from J; bases unmatched to any gene: 14. Germline CDR1 and CDR2: SGHRS and YFSETQ. The CDR3 covers 18 residues. The CDR3 DNA reads as TGCGCCAGCAGCTCGTATGGGGTTGTAGCGGGGTCCACCGGGGAGCTGTTTTTT. It specifies CASSSYGVVAGSTGELFF.

There are many counts of this clonotype. The chain uses TRBV24-1 and TRBJ2-3, with D possibly matching TRBD2 (5 bases). From germline, CDR1 is KGHDR and CDR2 SFDVKD. V was cut by 3 bases and J by 2 bases, with 8 bases left in between. The CDR3 has 14 amino acids. CDR3 residues: CATSDGGFTDTQYF. The DNA for the CDR3 is TGTGCCACCAGTGATGGCGGGTTCACAGATACGCAGTATTTT.

The chain joins TRBV24-1 to TRBJ2-3; 8 bases align to TRBD2. This CDR3 comprises 15 residues. Trimming cost V 5 bases and J 2 bases; bases outside gene matches: 5. Per the germline V gene, CDR1 is KGHDR and CDR2 is SFDVKD. The CDR3 DNA follows: TGTGCCACCAGTGGAGGGCGGGGGGTCACAGATACGCAGTATTTT. It translates to CATSGGRGVTDTQYF.

This clonotype showed up many times. This chain links TRBV6-2 or TRBV6-3 with TRBJ2-2, with D tentatively TRBD2 (5 bases). Germline CDR1 is MNHEY and CDR2 is SVGEGT. The CDR3 covers 16 residues. Trimming took off 7 bases at V and 5 bases at J, with 20 bases between the two ends. The CDR3 spells CASTRHGLSGTGELFF. Written as DNA, the CDR3 is TGTGCCAGCACTCGACACGGGCTCTCGGGGACCGGGGAGCTGTTTTTT.

This sequence joins TRBV7-2 and TRBJ2-7, with D hard to call. The CDR3 is made up of 15 amino acids. Germline assignment: CDR1 SGHTA and CDR2 FQGNSA. V lost 1 base and J 0 bases, leaving 10 bases between the germline ends. CDR3 amino acids: CASSLVGPGSYEQYV. The CDR3 bases are TGTGCCAGCAGCTTAGTTGGGCCAGGCTCCTACGAGCAGTACGTC.

This clonotype was counted many times. This rearrangement joins TRBV7-2 to TRBJ1-1; D uncertain. V shed 6 bases and J shed 1 base, with 9 bases lying between them. Germline V gene lookup returns CDR1 SGHTA and CDR2 FQGNSA. The length of the CDR3 is 13 residues. The CDR3 protein is CASRKPPNTEAFF. CDR3 coding DNA: TGTGCCAGCAGAAAACCCCCGAACACTGAAGCTTTCTTT. Full variable domain (outside the CDR3, taken from reference TRBV7-2 and TRBJ1-1): GAGVSQSPSNKVTEKGKDVELRCDPISGHTALYWYRQSLGQGLEFLIYFQGNSAPDKSGLPSDRFSAERTGGSVSTLTIQRTQQEDSAVYLCASRKPPNTEAFFGQGTRLTVV.

This chain uses TRBV7-3 with TRBJ1-2, with 7 bases aligning to TRBD1. The CDR3 sequence is 15 residues long. With 5 bases clipped from V and 1 base from J, the junction kept 7 bases outside the gene matches. Per germline, CDR1 SGHTA and CDR2 FQGTGA. CDR3 loop: CASSPGGGDNYGYTF. The CDR3 bases are TGTGCCAGCAGCCCAGGAGGGGGCGATAACTATGGCTACACCTTC.

Many counts were recorded for this clonotype. The chain combines TRBV5-5 with TRBJ1-1, with 8 bases fitting TRBD1. With 4 bases clipped from V and 0 bases from J, the junction kept 5 bases outside the gene matches. The CDR3 spans 15 residues. CDR1 is SGHKS, CDR2 YYEKEE, per germline (reference sequence). The DNA of the CDR3 is TGTGCCAGCAGCCCCCTGGGACAGGTGAACACTGAAGCTTTCTTT. Protein sequence: CASSPLGQVNTEAFF.

This clonotype was seen more than once but under ten times. The chain links TRBV4-1 to TRBJ2-3; TRBD2 aligns across 11 bases. With V trimmed by 4 bases and J by 1 base, 7 bases remained unmatched. This CDR3 is built from 17 residues. Germline CDR1 is MGHRA and CDR2 is YSYEKL. For the CDR3, the DNA is TGCGCCAGCAGCCCTTCCGGGACTAGCGGCCGCACAGATACGCAGTATTTT. The encoded protein is CASSPSGTSGRTDTQYF.

This clonotype appeared a few times. The rearrangement joins TRBV5-1 to TRBJ2-7; perhaps TRBD2 as D (5 bases). V was pared by 2 bases and J by 5 bases, with 11 bases between. Germline values: CDR1 SGHRS, CDR2 YFSETQ. The CDR3 has 13 residues. The CDR3, as DNA: TGCGCCAGCAGCTTAGAAGGGAGCGACGAGCAGTACGTC. Its translation is CASSLEGSDEQYV.

There are many counts of this clonotype. A read error may account for a junction end that differs from germline. The chain employs TRBV14 and TRBJ2-5, with D tentatively TRBD1 or TRBD2 (6 bases each). From germline, CDR1 is SGHDN and CDR2 FVKESK. This CDR3 region has 16 residues. CDR3 region: CASSQMGSGAIETQSF. CDR3 bases: TGTGCCAGCAGCCAAATGGGTTCGGGGGCTATCGAGACCCAGTCCTTC.

This clonotype has a handful of counts. The rearrangement links TRBV9 to TRBJ2-7; D gene ambiguous. The CDR3 sequence is 15 residues long. The ends were cut back, 0 bases at V and 5 bases at J, with 15 bases in the middle. Per germline, CDR1 SGDLS and CDR2 YYNGEE. The CDR3 loop reads CASSVAYGYGDEQYF. The CDR3 nucleotides are TGTGCCAGCAGCGTAGCTTACGGGTACGGCGACGAGCAGTACTTC.

This chain connects TRBV9 to TRBJ2-1, with D uncertain. This CDR3 contains 14 residues. Trimming shortened V by 6 bases and J by 8 bases, and 18 bases separated the two germline ends. Per germline, CDR1 SGDLS and CDR2 YYNGEE. The CDR3 sequence: CASTPRVDGDEQFF. DNA of the CDR3: TGTGCCAGCACCCCTAGGGTGGACGGAGATGAGCAGTTCTTC.

In its sample, this clonotype was seen many times. The CDR3 coding sequence is TGTGCCAGCAGCTTAGATCTGGCGGGAGGTCACACTGAAGCTTTCTTT. This translates into CASSLDLAGGHTEAFF. The V call is TRBV11-2, the J call TRBJ1-1; D gene uncertain. This CDR3 region has 16 residues. V shed 0 bases and J shed 3 bases, with 14 bases lying between them. Germline lookup yields CDR1 SGHAT and CDR2 FQNNGV.

This clonotype appeared many times. This chain links TRBV2 with TRBJ2-1; 10 nucleotides match TRBD2. This CDR3 is 15 amino acids long. V lost 6 bases to trimming and J lost 2 bases; unmatched junction nucleotides: 4. The germline V gene has CDR1 SNHLY and CDR2 FYNNEI. The CDR3 DNA sequence: TGTGCCAGCAGAGCTACTAGCGGGGCCTACAATGAGCAGTTCTTC. It encodes CASRATSGAYNEQFF.